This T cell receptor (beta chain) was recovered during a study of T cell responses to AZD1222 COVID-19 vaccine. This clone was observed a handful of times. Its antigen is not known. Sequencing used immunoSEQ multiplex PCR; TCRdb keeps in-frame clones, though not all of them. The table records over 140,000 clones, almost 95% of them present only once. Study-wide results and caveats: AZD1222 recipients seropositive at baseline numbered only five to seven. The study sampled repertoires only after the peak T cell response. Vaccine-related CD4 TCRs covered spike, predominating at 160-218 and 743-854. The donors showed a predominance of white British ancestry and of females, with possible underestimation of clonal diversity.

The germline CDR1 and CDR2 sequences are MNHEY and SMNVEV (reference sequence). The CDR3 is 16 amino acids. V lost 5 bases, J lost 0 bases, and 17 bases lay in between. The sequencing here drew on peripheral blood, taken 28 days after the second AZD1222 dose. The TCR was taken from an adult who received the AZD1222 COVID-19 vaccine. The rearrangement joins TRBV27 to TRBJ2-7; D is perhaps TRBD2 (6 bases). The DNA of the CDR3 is TGTGCCAGCAGTCCCCGAGGCGGGATGATCTCCTACGAGCAGTACTTC. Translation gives CASSPRGGMISYEQYF.